The rows below give T cell receptor beta chains drawn from one sample of a study of technical replicates of blood from a few donors. The assay was immunoSEQ multiplex PCR, and TCRdb's table has in-frame clones only and misses some. Among 75,000 to 85,000 clones listed, 75% to 85% were seen once. The sequenced sample was PBMCs. All receptors come from a human donor in good health. Some clones in this sample may be carry-over from other donors' samples. Both conserved end residues are part of each CDR3. A D gene is named only where the DNA matches it firmly. Clone sizes are given selectively: once, few, many, or a class where the clone is expanded.

clone_size,v_call,j_call,d_call,cdr3_aa,cdr3_nt
-,TRBV2,TRBJ2-5,-,CASSAGRTGQETQYF,TGTGCCAGCAGCGCGGGACGGACCGGCCAAGAGACCCAGTACTTC
-,TRBV5-1,TRBJ1-3,-,CASSLQTGSGNTIYF,TGCGCCAGCAGCCTTCAAACAGGCTCTGGAAACACCATATATTTT
-,TRBV6-1,TRBJ2-1,TRBD2,CASSAIGTSGPFSSYNEQFF,TGTGCCAGCAGTGCAATCGGGACTAGCGGGCCTTTTAGCTCCTACAATGAGCAGTTCTTC
-,TRBV4-1,TRBJ2-1,-,CASSQGLASSYNEQFF,TGCGCCAGCAGCCAAGGGCTAGCGAGCTCCTACAATGAGCAGTTCTTC
-,TRBV10-3,TRBJ1-6,TRBD1,CAIRTTGGSSPLHF,TGTGCCATCAGGACGACAGGGGGAAGTTCACCCCTCCACTTT
few,TRBV5-4,TRBJ2-5,TRBD2,CASSPGGLAGTRGTQYF,TGTGCCAGCAGCCCGGGCGGACTAGCGGGGACCCGTGGGACCCAGTACTTC
-,TRBV11-2,TRBJ2-7,TRBD2,CASSLGFSGVSYEQYF,TGTGCCAGCAGCTTAGGCTTTAGCGGGGTCTCCTACGAGCAGTACTTC
-,TRBV7-2,TRBJ1-2,TRBD1,CASSVSSDRAGYTF,TGTGCCAGCAGCGTATCCTCGGACAGGGCAGGCTACACCTTC
-,TRBV19,TRBJ1-2,-,CASSIGGTGNYGYTF,TGTGCCAGTAGTATCGGAGGAACGGGGAACTATGGCTACACCTTC
-,TRBV6-6,TRBJ1-1,TRBD1,CASSSFDRGPTEAFF,TGTGCCAGCAGTTCCTTCGACAGGGGGCCAACTGAAGCTTTCTTT
-,TRBV7-8,TRBJ2-3,-,CASSLNIPPGDTQYF,TGTGCCAGCAGCTTAAATATTCCCCCGGGGGATACGCAGTATTTT
-,TRBV25-1,TRBJ1-2,-,CASSDITVGNYGYTF,TGTGCCAGCAGTGACATAACAGTAGGCAACTATGGCTACACCTTC
-,TRBV30,TRBJ1-1,-,CAWSPGLMNTEAFF,TGTGCCTGGAGTCCGGGACTCATGAACACTGAAGCTTTCTTT
once,TRBV25-1,TRBJ1-1,TRBD1,CASSGQGAGEAFF,TGTGCCAGCAGTGGACAGGGGGCGGGTGAAGCTTTCTTT
-,TRBV19,TRBJ2-1,TRBD2,CASMGLAAYNEQFF,TGTGCCAGTATGGGACTAGCGGCCTACAATGAGCAGTTCTTC
-,TRBV5-6,TRBJ2-7,TRBD2,CASSRRTEREQSSYEQYF,TGTGCCAGCAGCCGGCGGACCGAGCGGGAACAAAGTTCCTACGAGCAGTACTTC
-,TRBV29-1,TRBJ2-7,-,CSGRLGSSYEQYF,TGCAGCGGAAGACTAGGAAGCTCCTACGAGCAGTACTTC
-,TRBV5-1,TRBJ1-1,TRBD1,CASSADRASDTEAFF,TGCGCCAGCAGCGCCGACAGGGCGAGTGACACTGAAGCTTTCTTT
once,TRBV18,TRBJ2-7,TRBD2,CASSPLSGGPYEQYF,TGTGCCAGCTCGCCGCTTAGCGGGGGCCCCTACGAGCAGTACTTC
-,TRBV11-2,TRBJ2-1,TRBD1,CASSWTGSEQFF,TGTGCCAGCAGCTGGACAGGGAGTGAGCAGTTCTTC
-,TRBV5-5,TRBJ2-5,-,CASSPASRETQYF,TGTGCCAGCAGCCCTGCTAGCCGAGAGACCCAGTACTTC
-,TRBV23-1,TRBJ2-5,TRBD1,CASSLGQGQETQYF,TGCGCCAGCAGTTTGGGACAGGGACAAGAGACCCAGTACTTC
-,TRBV29-1,TRBJ2-7,TRBD1,CSVAGTGGPYEQYF,TGCAGCGTTGCCGGGACAGGGGGTCCCTACGAGCAGTACTTC
-,TRBV5-8,TRBJ2-1,-,CASSPVAVATSEQFF,TGTGCCAGCAGCCCGGTAGCGGTTGCCACAAGTGAGCAGTTCTTC
-,TRBV4-2,TRBJ2-3,-,CASSQDGWTGTDTQYF,TGTGCCAGCAGCCAAGACGGGTGGACAGGCACAGATACGCAGTATTTT
-,TRBV7-8,TRBJ1-2,TRBD1,CASSPLDRGVSYTF,TGTGCCAGCAGCCCCCTAGACAGGGGAGTAAGCTACACCTTC
-,TRBV28,TRBJ1-5,-,CASSLLNQPQHF,TGTGCCAGCAGTTTACTGAATCAGCCCCAGCATTTT
-,TRBV27,TRBJ2-5,TRBD2,CASSSTLASGSRLFGETQYF,TGTGCCAGCAGTTCAACCCTTGCTAGCGGGAGTAGACTGTTTGGTGAGACCCAGTACTTC
-,TRBV25-1,TRBJ2-7,TRBD1,CASSEVNPGQQEQYF,TGTGCCAGCAGTGAGGTTAATCCGGGACAGCAAGAGCAGTACTTC
-,TRBV25-1,TRBJ2-2,-,CASSGVVGELFF,TGTGCCAGCAGTGGAGTAGTAGGGGAGCTGTTTTTT
-,TRBV7-8,TRBJ1-2,TRBD1,CASSVGTGPYGYTF,TGTGCCAGCAGCGTGGGGACAGGGCCCTATGGCTACACCTTC
-,TRBV30,TRBJ2-6,TRBD1,CAWDRDSGANVLTF,TGTGCCTGGGACAGGGACTCTGGGGCCAACGTCCTGACTTTC
-,TRBV4-1,TRBJ1-1,TRBD1,CASSQPAPGAGGDTEAFF,TGCGCCAGCAGCCAACCTGCGCCCGGGGCAGGGGGTGACACTGAAGCTTTCTTT
-,TRBV2,TRBJ2-4,TRBD1,CACQRDRGRADIQYF,TGTGCCTGCCAACGGGACAGGGGGCGCGCGGACATTCAGTACTTC
-,TRBV2,TRBJ1-4,-,CASTPGSEKLFF,TGTGCCAGCACCCCAGGGTCAGAAAAACTGTTTTTT
-,TRBV18,TRBJ1-1,-,CASSPRLNTEAFF,TGTGCCAGCTCACCGAGGCTGAACACTGAAGCTTTCTTT
-,TRBV10-3,TRBJ2-2,-,CAISESRGSNTGELFF,TGTGCCATCAGTGAGTCGAGGGGGTCAAACACCGGGGAGCTGTTTTTT
-,TRBV14,TRBJ1-2,TRBD1,CASSHQGVKGYTF,TGTGCCAGCAGCCACCAGGGGGTCAAAGGCTACACCTTC
-,TRBV4-1,TRBJ2-7,-,CASSQDGGTPYF,TGCGCCAGCAGCCAAGACGGGGGTACTCCGTACTTC
-,TRBV25-1,TRBJ1-6,TRBD1,CASSERDRGAHRESPLHF,TGTGCCAGCAGTGAAAGGGACAGGGGAGCTCACAGGGAATCACCCCTCCACTTT
-,TRBV7-3,TRBJ2-3,TRBD1,CASSLGQGADTQYF,TGTGCCAGCAGCTTAGGACAGGGGGCAGATACGCAGTATTTT
-,TRBV7-6,TRBJ2-3,TRBD1,CASSGQGTDTQYF,TGTGCCAGCAGCGGACAGGGGACGGATACGCAGTATTTT